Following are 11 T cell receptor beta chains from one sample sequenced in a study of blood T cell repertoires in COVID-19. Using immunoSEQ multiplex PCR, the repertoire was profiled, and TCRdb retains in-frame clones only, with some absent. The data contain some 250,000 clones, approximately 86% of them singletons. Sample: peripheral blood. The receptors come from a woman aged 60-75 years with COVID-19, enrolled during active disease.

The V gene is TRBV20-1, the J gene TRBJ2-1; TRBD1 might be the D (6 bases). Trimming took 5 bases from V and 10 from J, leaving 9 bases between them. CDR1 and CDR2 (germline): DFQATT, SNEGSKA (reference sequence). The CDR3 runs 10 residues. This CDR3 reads CSAARGEQFF. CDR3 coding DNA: TGCAGTGCTGCTAGGGGGGAGCAGTTCTTC.

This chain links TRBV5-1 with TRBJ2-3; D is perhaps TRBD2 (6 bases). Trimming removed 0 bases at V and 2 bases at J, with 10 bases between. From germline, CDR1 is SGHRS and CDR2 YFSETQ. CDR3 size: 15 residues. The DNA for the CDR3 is TGCGCCAGCAGCTTGGATGGCGGGGCCACAGATACGCAGTATTTT. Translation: CASSLDGGATDTQYF.

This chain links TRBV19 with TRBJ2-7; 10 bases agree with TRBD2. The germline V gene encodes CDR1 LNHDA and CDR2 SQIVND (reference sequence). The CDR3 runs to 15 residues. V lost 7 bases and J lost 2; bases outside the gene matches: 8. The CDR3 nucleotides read TGTGCCAGTACCCCTAGCGGGAGATGGACCTACGAGCAGTACTTC. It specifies CASTPSGRWTYEQYF. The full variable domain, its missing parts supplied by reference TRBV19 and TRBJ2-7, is DGGITQSPKYLFRKEGQNVTLSCEQNLNHDAMYWYRQDPGQGLRLIYYSQIVNDFQKGDIAEGYSVSREKKESFPLTVTSAQKNPTAFYLCASTPSGRWTYEQYFGPGTRLTVT.

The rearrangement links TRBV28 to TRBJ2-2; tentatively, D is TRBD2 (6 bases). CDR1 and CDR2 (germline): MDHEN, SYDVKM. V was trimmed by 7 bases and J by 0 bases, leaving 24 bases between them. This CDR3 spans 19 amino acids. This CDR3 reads CASTPLGLAYKTNTGELFF. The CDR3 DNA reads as TGTGCCAGCACCCCTTTAGGGCTAGCGTACAAAACGAACACCGGGGAGCTGTTTTTT. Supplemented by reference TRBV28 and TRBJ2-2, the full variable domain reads DVKVTQSSRYLVKRTGEKVFLECVQDMDHENMFWYRQDPGLGLRLIYFSYDVKMKEKGDIPEGYSVSREKKERFSLILESASTNQTSMYLCASTPLGLAYKTNTGELFFGEGSRLTVL.

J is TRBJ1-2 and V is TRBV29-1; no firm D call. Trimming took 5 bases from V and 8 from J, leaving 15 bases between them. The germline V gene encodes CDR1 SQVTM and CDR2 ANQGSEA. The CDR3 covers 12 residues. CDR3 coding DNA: TGCAGCGTTCTCGACAACGATAAAGGCTACACCTTC. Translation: CSVLDNDKGYTF.

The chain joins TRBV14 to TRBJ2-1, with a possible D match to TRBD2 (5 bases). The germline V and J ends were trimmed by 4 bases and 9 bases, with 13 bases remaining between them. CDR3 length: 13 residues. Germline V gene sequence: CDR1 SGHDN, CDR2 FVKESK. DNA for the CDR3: TGTGCCAGCAGCCCCTCCCGGGGTGGTGAGCAGTTCTTC. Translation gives CASSPSRGGEQFF.

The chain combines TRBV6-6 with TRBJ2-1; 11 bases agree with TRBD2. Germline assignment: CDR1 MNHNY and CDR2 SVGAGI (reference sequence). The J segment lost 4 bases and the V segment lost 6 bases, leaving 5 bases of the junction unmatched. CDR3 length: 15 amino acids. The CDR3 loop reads CASRGLADPYNEQFF. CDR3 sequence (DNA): TGTGCCAGCAGGGGACTAGCGGACCCATACAATGAGCAGTTCTTC.

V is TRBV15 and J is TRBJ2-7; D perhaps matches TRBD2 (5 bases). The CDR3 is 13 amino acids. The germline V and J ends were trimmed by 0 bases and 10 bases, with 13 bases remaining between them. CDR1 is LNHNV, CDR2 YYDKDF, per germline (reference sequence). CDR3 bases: TGTGCCACCAGCAGAGATCGGGGTTTCGAACAGTACTTC. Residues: CATSRDRGFEQYF.

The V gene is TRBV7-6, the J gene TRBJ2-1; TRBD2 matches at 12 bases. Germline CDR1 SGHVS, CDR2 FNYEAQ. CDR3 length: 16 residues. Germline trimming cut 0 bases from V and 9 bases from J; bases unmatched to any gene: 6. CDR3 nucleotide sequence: TGTGCCAGCAGCTTAGCCCTAGCGGGAGGGAAAGGTGAGCAGTTCTTC. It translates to CASSLALAGGKGEQFF.

CDR3 in amino acids: CATSKILRGNEAFF. The CDR3 bases are TGTGCCACCAGTAAGATATTACGGGGGAATGAAGCTTTCTTT. This sequence joins TRBV15 and TRBJ1-1, with D perhaps matching TRBD1 (5 bases). This CDR3 is 14 amino acids long. The V gene lost 6 bases and the J gene lost 7 bases, with 18 bases spanning the gap. Germline CDR1 is LNHNV and CDR2 is YYDKDF (reference sequence). Combining the CDR3 with reference TRBV15 and TRBJ1-1 gives the whole variable domain DAMVIQNPRYQVTQFGKPVTLSCSQTLNHNVMYWYQQKSSQAPKLLFHYYDKDFNNEADTPDNFQSRRPNTSFCFLDIRSPGLGDTAMYLCATSKILRGNEAFFGQGTRLTVV.

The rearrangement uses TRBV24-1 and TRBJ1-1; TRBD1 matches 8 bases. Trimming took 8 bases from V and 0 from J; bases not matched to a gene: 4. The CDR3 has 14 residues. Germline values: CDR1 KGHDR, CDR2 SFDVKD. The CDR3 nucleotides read TGTGCCACCACAGGGGGCAACATGAACACTGAAGCTTTCTTT. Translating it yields CATTGGNMNTEAFF.